Sequencing of this T cell receptor (beta chain) was carried out in a study of cytomegalovirus exposure and HLA in healthy donors. Study results and caveats: Many donors carried some public TCRs, although rarity characterized most TCR sequences.

Profiled with immunoSEQ multiplex PCR; TCRdb holds only in-frame clones, not every one. The sample has a few hundred thousand clones, about 90% seen once. CDR3 size: 13 residues. CDR1 is SQVTM, CDR2 ANQGSEA, per germline. V shed 8 bases and J 4 bases; nucleotides not matched to a gene: 9. This clone was counted a single time. Its antigen remains unidentified. This sequence joins TRBV29-1 and TRBJ2-5, with 8 bases matching TRBD1. This TCR derives from a man aged 18-30 years in good health and CMV-seropositive. The sequenced sample was PBMCs. CDR3 region: CSCWYQGAETQYF. The CDR3 nucleotides are TGCAGCTGTTGGTACCAGGGGGCAGAGACCCAGTACTTC.